This record covers a single TCR beta chain. Sequenced by immunoSEQ multiplex PCR; TCRdb stores in-frame clones only, minus some. This table has roughly 230,000 clones, about 93% appearing once. Followed longitudinally, the Seattle patients had been enrolled during active infection. The entry originates in a study of blood T cell repertoires in COVID-19. Study at large: Sites in the United States, Italy and Spain provided acute and convalescent COVID-19 samples. The cDNA or gDNA used as material had been derived from T cells, B-cell-depleted T cells, or PBMCs.

Trimming stripped 0 bases from V and 6 bases from J, with 10 bases between. This CDR3 is built from 13 residues. From germline, CDR1 is SGDLS and CDR2 YYNGEE. Sequenced sample: peripheral blood. The TCR sequence derives from a young man with COVID-19, enrolled during active disease. This chain connects TRBV9 to TRBJ2-7; TRBD2 is a possible D gene (5 bases). The CDR3 bases are TGTGCCAGCAGCGTAGTGGAGGCAGGCGAGCAGTACTTC. The encoded protein is CASSVVEAGEQYF.